The TCR beta chain under discussion was sequenced for a study of T cell repertoires in cytomegalovirus infection. Study context: Evidence of both CMV infection and a matching HLA type came from public TCR beta signatures.

Details on this clonotype: Its antigen is undetermined.

Broader study findings: CMV-specific HLA-C-restricted TCR beta clonotypes dominated the ex vivo response. Pooled public TCR beta family frequency picked out CMV carriers with the relevant HLA.

In germline, CDR1 is DFQATT, CDR2 SNEGSKA (reference sequence). Between the trimmed V and J ends, which lost 7 bases and 0 bases, there was a span of 10 bases. The CDR3 is 13 residues long. TCRdb fed the reads into MiXCR, producing one record per CDR3 protein. The data show about 110,000 distinct CDR3 sequences, 9.5% to 13% seen once. V and J are TRBV20-1 and TRBJ2-4, with D hard to call. The sample consisted of PBMCs, sequenced either directly or after in vitro stimulation (not recorded which). The TCR was taken from a human donor in good health (CMV status not recorded). Some clones in this sample may be carry-over from other donors' samples. The CDR3 bases are TGCAGTGGTATCGGTTTAGCCAAAAACATTCAGTACTTC. Translated, it gives CSGIGLAKNIQYF.